The present entry profiles one TCR beta chain with its context. This specimen comes from a study of cytomegalovirus exposure and HLA in healthy donors. Researchers ran the PCR with 60 Vbeta and 13 Jbeta primers. Only in-frame clones appear in the TCRdb table, and some are missing; sequencing was by immunoSEQ multiplex PCR. The data contain approximately 110,000 clones, 74% of them singletons. The CDR3 sequence is 17 residues long. V was clipped by 3 bases and J by 4 bases; unmatched bases: 12. CDR1 and CDR2 (germline): SGHRS, YFSETQ. Each donor was healthy, and each was a bone marrow donor. The sample comprised PBMCs. This clonotype was sampled from a woman aged 45-60 years in good health and CMV-seropositive. The chain combines TRBV5-1 with TRBJ2-1, with 8 bases lining up with TRBD2. The CDR3 DNA reads as TGCGCCAGCAGCTCAAACCTACGGGGGGGATCTTACAATGAGCAGTTCTTC. Its protein product is CASSSNLRGGSYNEQFF.